A selection of T cell receptor beta chains follows, all from one sample in a study of response to subunit inactivated influenza vaccine. TCRdb recomputed calls from the RT-PCR reads with MiXCR, one row per CDR3 protein. The sample contains 650,000 to 800,000 distinct CDR3 sequences, around 13% of which appear only once. The source material was PBMCs from blood, sampled 14 days before vaccination. These receptors all stem from a man aged 45-60 years who received an inactivated influenza vaccine. Each CDR3 is given with its conserved first and last residue. A D gene is named only where the DNA matches it firmly. The size field is filled for only some rows; it gives once, few, many or a size class.

j_gene	v_gene	abundance	d_gene	CDR3nt	CDR3aa
TRBJ2-7	TRBV7-9	few	-	TGTGCCAGCAGCACCATCATCGAACGGGAGCCCTACGAGCAGTACTTC	CASSTIIEREPYEQYF
TRBJ2-7	TRBV7-9	-	-	TGTGCCAGCAGCCCCCCCTCTCTCGTTCGGGGTAGCAACGAGCAGTACTTC	CASSPPSLVRGSNEQYF
TRBJ2-5	TRBV7-6	few	TRBD2	TGTGCCAGCAGCACTAGCGGGGGCGGATTCGAGACCCAGTACTTC	CASSTSGGGFETQYF
TRBJ2-1	TRBV7-2	few	-	TGTGCCAGCAGCTACCAGGGTACCCGTGTCGGTGAGCAGTTCTTC	CASSYQGTRVGEQFF
TRBJ2-1	TRBV4-3	-	TRBD1	TGCGCCAGCAGCCGGGGACAGGGTAGGTCCAATGAGCAGTTCTTC	CASSRGQGRSNEQFF
TRBJ2-1	TRBV20-1	many	TRBD2	TGCAGTGCTAGAGAGTCAAGCGGGACCTACAATGAGCAGTTCTTC	CSARESSGTYNEQFF
TRBJ2-7	TRBV12-3/TRBV12-4	many	TRBD2	TGTGCCAGCAGTACTAGCGGGGGTATTGGGGAGCAGTACTTC	CASSTSGGIGEQYF
TRBJ1-2	TRBV4-3	many	-	TGCGCCAGCAGCCAGTCATATTCCCGGGGTTGGAGTGGCTACACCTTC	CASSQSYSRGWSGYTF
TRBJ2-3	TRBV29-1	few	-	TGCAGCGTTTCCCCCACAGATACGCAGTATTTT	CSVSPTDTQYF
TRBJ2-3	TRBV28	-	TRBD2	TGTGCCAGCAGTTTTTTGGGGGGACTAGCGGGGGAGTTTACAGATACGCAGTATTTT	CASSFLGGLAGEFTDTQYF
TRBJ2-4	TRBV3-2	few	-	TGTGCCAGCTGTTCCCTGGGACTAGCGGGAGTGGTGGGAAACATTCAGTACTTC	CASCSLGLAGVVGNIQYF
TRBJ1-2	TRBV6-6	-	-	TGTGCCAGCAATTATCGGGGGCCAGACTACACCTTC	CASNYRGPDYTF
TRBJ2-2	TRBV7-2	many	-	TGTGCCAGCAGCTCGCAGGGAGCGAACACCGGGGAGCTGTTTTTT	CASSSQGANTGELFF
TRBJ2-1	TRBV12-3/TRBV12-4	-	TRBD1	TGTGCCAGCAGAACTTACAGGGGATGGATCAATGAGCAGTTCTTC	CASRTYRGWINEQFF
TRBJ2-3	TRBV19	-	-	TGTGCCAGTAGTAACCAAAGGGCAGATACGCAGTATTTT	CASSNQRADTQYF
TRBJ2-7	TRBV4-2	many	TRBD1	TGTGCCAGCAGCCTCTCTGCGGGACAGGGTACCAACGAGCAGTACTTC	CASSLSAGQGTNEQYF
TRBJ2-4	TRBV12-3/TRBV12-4	-	-	TGTGCCAGCAGTCGGACAGCGGACATTCAGTACTTC	CASSRTADIQYF
TRBJ2-2	TRBV6-5	-	-	TGTGCCAGCAGAACCAGTAGCCGGGAGCTGTTTTTT	CASRTSSRELFF
TRBJ2-1	TRBV6-1	-	TRBD2	TGTGCCAGCAGACAGCGGGAGGGTTACAATGAGCAGTTCTTC	CASRQREGYNEQFF
TRBJ2-2	TRBV29-1	few	TRBD2	TGCAGCGTTGAGGCAGCGGGAACCATATCGGGCACCGGGGAGCTGTTTTTT	CSVEAAGTISGTGELFF
TRBJ1-1	TRBV5-1	few	-	TGCGCCAGCATCCCGGGATCTTTGAAGGGCACTGAAGCTTTCTTT	CASIPGSLKGTEAFF
TRBJ2-3	TRBV10-3	-	TRBD2	TGTGCCATCAGTGGAGCGGGGGTAGGCGATACGCAGTATTTT	CAISGAGVGDTQYF
TRBJ1-2	TRBV12-3/TRBV12-4	-	-	TGTGCCAGCAGTTTGTCAGGGGACGGCAATGGCTACACCTTC	CASSLSGDGNGYTF
TRBJ2-1	TRBV10-3	-	-	TGTGCCATCAGTGAGTCTCCGGGAAATCCTCGCAATGAGCAGTTCTTC	CAISESPGNPRNEQFF
TRBJ2-2	TRBV16	-	TRBD1	TGTGCCAGCAGCCAACAGGGGGCCCACACCGGGGAGCTGTTTTTT	CASSQQGAHTGELFF
TRBJ2-1	TRBV6-1	few	TRBD2	TGTGCCAGCAGCGAAACTAGCGGGAGGGCTTCCAATGAGCAGTTCTTC	CASSETSGRASNEQFF
TRBJ1-3	TRBV28	many	-	TGTGCCAGCAGTTTAGATACGGATTCTGGAAACACCATATATTTT	CASSLDTDSGNTIYF
TRBJ1-1	TRBV29-1	many	-	TGCAGCGTTGCTACGAACACTGAAGCTTTCTTT	CSVATNTEAFF
TRBJ2-7	TRBV5-1	-	TRBD1	TGCGCCAGCAGCCGGAGACAGGGATTAGGGTACGAGCAGTACTTC	CASSRRQGLGYEQYF